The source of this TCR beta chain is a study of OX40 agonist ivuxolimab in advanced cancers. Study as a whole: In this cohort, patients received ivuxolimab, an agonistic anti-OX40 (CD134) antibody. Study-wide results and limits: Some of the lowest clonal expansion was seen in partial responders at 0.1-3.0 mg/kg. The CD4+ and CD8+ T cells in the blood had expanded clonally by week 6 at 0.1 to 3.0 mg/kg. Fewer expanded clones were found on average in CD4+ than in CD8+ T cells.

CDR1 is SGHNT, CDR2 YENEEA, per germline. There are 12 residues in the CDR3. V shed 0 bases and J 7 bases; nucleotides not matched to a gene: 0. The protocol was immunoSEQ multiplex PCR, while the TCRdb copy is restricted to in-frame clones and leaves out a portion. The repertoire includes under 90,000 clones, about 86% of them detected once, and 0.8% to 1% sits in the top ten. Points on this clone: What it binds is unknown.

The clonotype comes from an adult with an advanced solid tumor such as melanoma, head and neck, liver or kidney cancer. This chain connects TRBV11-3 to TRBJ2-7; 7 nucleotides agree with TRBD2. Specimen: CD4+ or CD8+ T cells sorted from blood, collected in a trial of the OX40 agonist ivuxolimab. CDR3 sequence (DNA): TGTGCCAGCAGCTTAGACGGGAGGGAGCAGTACTTC. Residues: CASSLDGREQYF.